This note documents a single TCR beta chain sequence. Unique molecular identifiers were built into the TCRbeta library. TCRdb processed the PCR reads anew with MiXCR; each CDR3 protein has one entry. The data hold 210,000 or so distinct CDR3 sequences, with around 9.6% observed a single time. Germline CDR1 is SGHRS and CDR2 is YFSETQ. CDR3 length: 15 amino acids. V was trimmed by 0 bases and J by 4 bases, leaving 13 bases between them. These data originate in a study of T-cell reconstitution after alpha-beta-depleted transplantation in children. The sequence was collected from a human donor who donated a stem cell graft to a child with acute lymphoblastic leukemia. The specimen comprised PBMCs from the stem cell graft donor, sampled from the stem cell graft. The J gene is TRBJ1-1, the V gene TRBV5-1; tentatively, D is TRBD1 (6 bases). The CDR3 region is CASSLDPSGVTEAFF. CDR3 in DNA: TGCGCCAGCAGCTTGGACCCCTCAGGGGTCACTGAAGCTTTCTTT.